This T cell receptor (beta chain) was captured by sequencing in a study of T-cell reconstitution after alpha-beta-depleted transplantation in children. Study results and limitations: About two months after transplant, alpha-beta T cells reportedly came from several hundred expanded graft clones. Diversity of TCRbeta at day 60 was high in some patients, arising from surviving recipient T cells and thymic progenitors. Diversity and T-cell counts at one year after transplant derived mostly from new T cells.

As it was prepared, the TCRbeta library received unique molecular identifiers. TCRdb reprocessed the PCR reads with MiXCR, giving one entry per CDR3 protein. The sample yields approximately 500,000 distinct CDR3 sequences, about 11% seen once. This clonotype was recorded a few times. Its cognate antigen is unknown. Germline lookup yields CDR1 SEHNR and CDR2 FQNEAQ (reference sequence). The CDR3 contains 15 residues. Trimming removed 1 base at V and 6 bases at J, with 15 bases between. The material sequenced was PBMCs, taken before TCRalphabeta/CD19-depleted stem cell transplant. The rearrangement joins TRBV7-9 to TRBJ1-1, with D tentatively TRBD1 (6 bases). This sequence originates from a child aged 2 to 15 with inherited bone marrow failure, due to receive a stem cell transplant. Here the CDR3 DNA reads TGTGCCAGCAGCTTAGAGGGAGGGGGAGTTCCTGAAGCTTTCTTT. It encodes CASSLEGGGVPEAFF.